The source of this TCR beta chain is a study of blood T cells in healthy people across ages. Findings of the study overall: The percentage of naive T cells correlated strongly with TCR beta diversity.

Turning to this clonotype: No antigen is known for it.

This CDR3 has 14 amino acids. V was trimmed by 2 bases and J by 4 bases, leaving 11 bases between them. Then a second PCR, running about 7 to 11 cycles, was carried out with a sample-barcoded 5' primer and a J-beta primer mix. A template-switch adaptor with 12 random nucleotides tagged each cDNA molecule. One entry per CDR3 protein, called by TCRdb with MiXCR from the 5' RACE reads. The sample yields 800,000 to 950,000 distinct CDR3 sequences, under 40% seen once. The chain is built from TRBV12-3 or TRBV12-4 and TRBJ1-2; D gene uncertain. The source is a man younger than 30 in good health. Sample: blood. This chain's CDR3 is CASSLNFGSYGYTF. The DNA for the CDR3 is TGTGCCAGCAGTTTAAATTTCGGCAGCTATGGCTACACCTTC.